This paragraph reports one TCR beta chain. No antigen is known for it. The sample holds no much larger clone one base away, and base qualities are not on file. Other DNA sequences in this sample translate to the same CDR3. The data derive from a study of shared clonotypes between healthy human individuals (TCRdb year 2020). In the study overall: A couple of women and a few men aged 18 to 49 years were included in the cohort. Different laboratories and diverse techniques were used to prepare libraries and sequence TCR repertoires, to increase sequencing depth and limit assay-specific biases. For each donor, three plates each were used for CD4 naive and CD4 memory, two plates were used for CD8 naive, and one plate was used for CD8 memory. Between about 0.94 and 8.9 billion PBMCs per donor were obtained by leukapheresis. To estimate repertoire size and how much clonotypes are shared between individuals, the study performed deep sequencing of blood TCR repertoires from a few healthy adults. General conclusions and limits of the study: Pairwise subsampling indicated that sequencing depth was expected to affect the degree of clonotype sharing among donors. The genetic and exposure-history diversity represented was limited by the small number of donors. Incomplete sequencing was indicated by rarefaction of sorted-subset datasets, despite the large sequencing depth. Clonotypes shared by all four sorted-subset donors showed higher generation probabilities than non-shared clonotypes. Sampling was restricted to blood, and TCR repertoires in tissue are likely to differ from TCR repertoires in blood. Estimated clonotype richness was generally larger for naive than for memory subsets. Around 5% of naive CD4, 3.5% of naive CD8, 2% to 2.5% of memory CD4, and around 0.4% of memory CD8 clonotypes were shared across several donors.

CD8 naive samples were obtained by positive selection for CCR7 among CD45RO-negative cells, yielding a CD45RA+CCR7+ population from which TemRA cells were excluded. Healthy HIV-negative adults with no recently reported acute infections or vaccinations were included as donors. Only Caucasian adults living in Nashville, Tennessee, USA were represented among the donors. Blood was collected by leukapheresis, and PBMCs were isolated by Ficoll-Histopaque density gradient centrifugation and then cryopreserved in liquid nitrogen vapor phase. Purity and quantity of every magnetically sorted T cell population were checked by analytical flow cytometry. Each sorted fraction had its genomic DNA isolated and then quantified by UV absorbance on a Nanodrop 2000c. Using the deep immunoSEQ assay, multiplex PCR amplified TCR CDR3 regions from genomic DNA. Genomic DNA extracted from each cell subset was distributed evenly over all wells of several immunoSEQ 96-well plates, and each plate served as one replicate. Each replicate PCR for sorted subsets received approximately 200 ng genomic DNA, equal to tens of thousands of T cell genomes. Purified libraries were quantified with a Qubit 3.0 fluorometer, sized on a Bioanalyzer 2100, and re-quantified with the KAPA Library Quantification kit. Each immunoSEQ 96-well plate was sequenced on its own single-read 150-cycle Illumina NextSeq 550 flow cell. Concerning the study's data processing: The immunoSEQ output contained only junctional sequences without quality scores, so filtering could not match that applied to full-length reads. To assign V/J genes and CDR3, sequences were annotated using PyIR, a Python wrapper for IgBLAST v1.9, with IMGT germline references. Reads with weak V/J assignments (E-value above 1e-6), missing CDR3, stop codons, out-of-frame junctions, or ambiguous translated residues were removed. V3J clonotypes were defined as sequences sharing an identical inferred V gene, J gene, and CDR3 amino acid sequence. To compute the percentage overlap between repertoires, the number of shared unique clonotypes was divided by the size of the smaller repertoire. Richness of each repertoire was evaluated using RTK rarefaction, the Chao1 estimator, and Recon v2.1 estimates of unobserved clonotypes. Generation probabilities were computed with OLGA for all TCRbeta clonotypes obtained by the gDNA method from a few donors. Imported from immuneACCESS, the table was reduced by TCRdb to in-frame sequences with V and J called. These copies leave out some clones; in studies compared against another copy, an unresolved V gene accounts for under half, and the cause of the remainder is not known. V, J and clone size were drawn from that table, and D and trimming were deduced from the DNA. The sample profile shows millions of clones; approximately 94% of them were found once. 0.85% to 1.3% of the sample belongs to the ten largest clones.

CDR1 MGHRA and CDR2 YSYEKL were looked up in the germline V gene. After removal of 2 bases from V and 2 bases from J, the junction retains 2 bases not matched to a gene. The CDR3 sequence holds 15 residues, the cysteine and phenylalanine included. Of all the DNA, just the CDR3 is kept, 45 bases in frame from base 1. The chain is encoded by TRBV4-1 joined to TRBJ2-3; 9 middle bases align to TRBD2. Sequenced: naive CD8+ T cells sorted from blood. In light of the paper, this sample's cell subset or site label describes: CD45RA+CCR7+. The receptor's source is a man between 18 and 35 years old in good health. This receptor carries the CDR3 CASSQLAGSTDTQYF. The DNA reads TGCGCCAGCAGCCAACTAGCGGGGTCCACAGATACGCAGTATTTT.